Each of the 28 T cell receptor beta chains below was sequenced from the same sample in a study of blood T cell repertoires in COVID-19. Data came from immunoSEQ multiplex PCR; TCRdb stores just in-frame clones and leaves some out. Among 400,000 to 550,000 clones listed, approximately 90% were seen once. Material: peripheral blood. The receptors here all came from a woman aged 25 to 39 with acute or convalescent COVID-19.

The chain carries TRBV30 and TRBJ1-2; no clear D gene. The germline gives CDR1 GTSNPN, CDR2 SVGIG (reference sequence). The V and J ends lost 3 bases and 8 bases respectively, with 10 bases between them. The CDR3 length is 11 residues. CDR3 residues: CAWRDLIGYTF. In DNA form, the CDR3 reads TGTGCCTGGAGAGACTTAATAGGCTACACCTTC.

The count of this clone is one. The chain couples TRBV14 to TRBJ2-1; TRBD2 matches at 7 bases. Per germline, CDR1 SGHDN and CDR2 FVKESK. The CDR3 consists of 15 residues. V trimming: 1 base; J trimming: 4 bases; junction bases outside the gene matches: 4. In nucleotides, the CDR3 is TGTGCCAGCAGCCAAGCACCGCGGGAGTACAATGAGCAGTTCTTC. It specifies CASSQAPREYNEQFF.

The chain employs TRBV19 and TRBJ1-5, with D possibly being TRBD1 (5 bases). The CDR3 covers 13 residues. The V end lost 6 bases, the J end lost 4 bases, and 10 bases lay between the germline ends. The germline V gene encodes CDR1 LNHDA and CDR2 SQIVND (reference sequence). CDR3 DNA sequence: TGTGCCAGTAGGACAGAAAGGAATCAGCCCCAGCATTTT. The encoded protein is CASRTERNQPQHF.

The V and J genes are TRBV11-3 and TRBJ2-1; 7 bases map to TRBD2. Germline lookup yields CDR1 SGHNT and CDR2 YENEEA. The CDR3 totals 14 residues. V dropped 8 bases and J dropped 2; count of bases not matched to a gene: 6. CDR3 region: CASSTGTTYNEQFF. As DNA, the CDR3 is TGTGCCAGCTCTACCGGGACTACCTACAATGAGCAGTTCTTC. Supplemented by reference TRBV11-3 and TRBJ2-1, the full variable domain reads EAGVVQSPRYKIIEKKQPVAFWCNPISGHNTLYWYLQNLGQGPELLIRYENEEAVDDSQLPKDRFSAERLKGVDSTLKIQPAELGDSAVYLCASSTGTTYNEQFFGPGTRLTVL.

The chain employs TRBV18 and TRBJ2-3; D possibly corresponds to TRBD2 (6 bases). The V gene's germline CDR1 is KGHSH and CDR2 LQKENI. V was clipped by 0 bases and J by 8 bases, with 12 bases between them. The CDR3 covers 14 residues. Written as DNA, the CDR3 is TGTGCCAGCTCACCACCAGGGTGGAGGGCTACGCAGTATTTT. It encodes CASSPPGWRATQYF.

The genes are TRBV29-1 and TRBJ1-1; D might be TRBD1 (6 bases). Per the germline V gene, CDR1 is SQVTM and CDR2 is ANQGSEA. This CDR3 region has 11 residues. V lost 5 bases and J 6 bases, leaving 10 bases between the germline ends. The CDR3 protein is CSVRGGPEAFF. CDR3 in DNA: TGCAGCGTTAGGGGGGGTCCTGAAGCTTTCTTT.

J is TRBJ2-7 and V is TRBV2; D is perhaps TRBD1 (6 bases). The CDR3 runs to 14 residues. Trimming pared 2 bases from V and 0 bases from J, leaving 8 bases between. Germline lookup yields CDR1 SNHLY and CDR2 FYNNEI. The CDR3 spells CASSEQGSSYEQYF. The CDR3 nucleotides read TGTGCCAGCAGTGAACAGGGGAGCTCCTACGAGCAGTACTTC.

The chain carries TRBV7-9 and TRBJ2-3, with 7 bases fitting TRBD1. V dropped 3 bases and J dropped 2; count of bases not matched to a gene: 11. This CDR3 comprises 17 residues. The germline V gene encodes CDR1 SEHNR and CDR2 FQNEAQ (reference sequence). CDR3 residues: CASSLGTANSYTDTQYF. The CDR3 DNA reads TGTGCCAGCAGCTTGGGGACAGCCAATTCTTACACAGATACGCAGTATTTT.

The chain employs TRBV30 and TRBJ2-3, with 14 positions matching TRBD2. The CDR3 spans 18 residues. Per germline, CDR1 GTSNPN and CDR2 SVGIG (reference sequence). Trimming cost V 1 base and J 2 bases; bases outside gene matches: 8. CDR3 bases: TGTGCCTGGAGTGATGGGACTAGCGGGGGTCTAAACACAGATACGCAGTATTTT. As protein: CAWSDGTSGGLNTDTQYF.

The table lists this clone with a few counts. This chain joins TRBV7-9 and TRBJ1-1; D gene unclear. V was shortened by 5 bases and J by 11 bases, with 18 bases between the two germline ends. Germline loops: CDR1 SEHNR, CDR2 FQNEAQ (reference sequence). CDR3 length: 13 residues. In DNA form, the CDR3 reads TGTGCCAGCAGCCCCAATCAGTTCGGGGAGGCTTTCTTT. It is translated as CASSPNQFGEAFF.

This clone was counted only a few times. The rearrangement uses TRBV2 and TRBJ1-3, with 8 bases fitting TRBD1. CDR1 is SNHLY and CDR2 is FYNNEI in the germline V gene. CDR3 length: 14 amino acids. V dropped 7 bases and J dropped 7; count of bases not matched to a gene: 9. In DNA, the CDR3 is TGTGCCAGCAAAATAGGACAGGGTGGTAACACCATATATTTT. This sequence encodes CASKIGQGGNTIYF. The variable domain in full, with the rest retrieved from reference TRBV2 and TRBJ1-3, is EPEVTQTPSHQVTQMGQEVILRCVPISNHLYFYWYRQILGQKVEFLVSFYNNEISEKSEIFDDQFSVERPDGSNFTLKIRSTKLEDSAMYFCASKIGQGGNTIYFGEGSWLTVV.

V usage is TRBV6-1 and J usage is TRBJ2-7, with D uncertain. Germline V gene lookup returns CDR1 MNHNS and CDR2 SASEGT. Trimming took off 2 bases at V and 0 bases at J, with 8 bases between the two ends. CDR3 length: 14 residues. In DNA form, the CDR3 reads TGTGCCAGCAGTGAACACAGATTCTCCTACGAGCAGTACTTC. The encoded protein is CASSEHRFSYEQYF.

The rearrangement uses TRBV5-5 and TRBJ2-3, with D possibly matching TRBD2 (6 bases). V lost 7 bases, J lost 2 bases, and 14 bases lay in between. The V gene's germline CDR1 is SGHKS and CDR2 YYEKEE (reference sequence). The CDR3 sequence is 14 residues long. The CDR3 here is CASGGSGVTDTQYF. The CDR3 nucleotides read TGTGCCAGCGGCGGGTCGGGGGTCACAGATACGCAGTATTTT.

This clone appeared a single time. V and J are TRBV29-1 and TRBJ2-1; weak D call: TRBD2 (7 bases). CDR1 SQVTM and CDR2 ANQGSEA come from the germline V gene. The V gene lost 4 bases and the J gene lost 5 bases, with 15 bases spanning the gap. The CDR3 contains 14 residues. CDR3 region: CSVGGGSRNNEQFF. CDR3 DNA: TGCAGCGTTGGGGGGGGCTCCCGAAACAATGAGCAGTTCTTC.

This clone was observed once. The chain combines TRBV25-1 with TRBJ2-3; 8 bases match TRBD1. The junction had 13 bases not matched to a gene; V was cut back by 1 base and J by 7 bases. Germline lookup yields CDR1 MGHDK and CDR2 SYGVNS. The CDR3 is 17 residues long. CDR3 protein: CASSELSRTGTLNTQYF. CDR3 DNA sequence: TGTGCCAGCAGTGAATTGAGTCGGACAGGGACTCTGAATACGCAGTATTTT.

This rearrangement joins TRBV3-1 (or the pseudogene TRBV3-2) to TRBJ2-2, with D unclear. V shed 11 bases and J shed 6 bases, with 13 bases lying between them. This CDR3 region has 12 residues. The germline gives CDR1 LGHDT, CDR2 YNNKEL (reference sequence). The CDR3, as DNA: TGTGCCGCCAGTGTTTGGTCCGGGGAGCTGTTTTTT. This sequence encodes CAASVWSGELFF.

The gene calls are TRBV7-9 and TRBJ2-3; 10 bases map to TRBD1. Unmatched junction bases numbered 5, after V lost 1 base and J lost 4 bases. Per germline, CDR1 SEHNR and CDR2 FQNEAQ (reference sequence). The CDR3 spans 16 residues. The CDR3 reads CASSLVGQGNPDTQYF. For the CDR3, the DNA is TGTGCCAGCAGCTTAGTGGGACAGGGGAATCCAGATACGCAGTATTTT.

The J gene is TRBJ2-7, the V gene TRBV7-9; 7 nucleotides line up with TRBD1. Germline loops: CDR1 SEHNR, CDR2 FQNEAQ (reference sequence). The junction had 13 bases not matched to a gene; V was cut back by 3 bases and J by 5 bases. CDR3 length equals 16 residues. The CDR3 here is CASSLMEVQGIDEQYF. CDR3 sequence (DNA): TGTGCCAGCAGCTTGATGGAGGTACAGGGGATCGACGAGCAGTACTTC.

The rearrangement links TRBV5-1 to TRBJ2-5; D unclear. The CDR3 contains 17 residues. The V gene's germline CDR1 is SGHRS and CDR2 YFSETQ. The ends were cut back, 4 bases at V and 0 bases at J, with 19 bases in the middle. This chain's CDR3 is CASSPLGPREYQETQYF. In DNA, the CDR3 is TGCGCCAGCAGCCCCCTTGGTCCGCGAGAGTACCAAGAGACCCAGTACTTC.

The rearrangement joins TRBV3-1 (or the pseudogene TRBV3-2) to TRBJ2-1; weak D call: TRBD1 (6 bases). The length of the CDR3 is 17 residues. V lost 3 bases, J lost 3 bases, and 18 bases lay in between. Germline CDR1 reads LGHDT; CDR2 reads YNNKEL (reference sequence). The CDR3 DNA is TGTGCCAGCAGCCATAAAGAACAGGGTCGGTACTACAATGAGCAGTTCTTC. This translates into CASSHKEQGRYYNEQFF.

This chain connects TRBV6-1 to TRBJ1-4; 7 nucleotides match TRBD1. The V gene's germline CDR1 is MNHNS and CDR2 SASEGT. CDR3 length equals 17 residues. With 4 bases clipped from V and 0 bases from J, the junction kept 8 bases outside the gene matches. This CDR3 reads CASSGGSGGATNEKLFF. CDR3 DNA: TGTGCCAGCAGTGGGGGATCAGGGGGTGCAACTAATGAAAAACTGTTTTTT.

The V and J genes are TRBV29-1 and TRBJ2-7, with 10 bases lining up with TRBD1. J gave up 2 bases and V 7 bases, and 5 bases lay outside the gene matches. CDR3 length: 13 amino acids. From germline, CDR1 is SQVTM and CDR2 ANQGSEA. The DNA of the CDR3 is TGCAGCGGGGGACAGGGGACCCCCTACGAGCAGTACTTC. It encodes CSGGQGTPYEQYF.

The chain uses TRBV9 and TRBJ2-1; D possibly corresponds to TRBD2 (5 bases). The CDR3 is 15 residues long. V shed 0 bases and J shed 7 bases, with 14 bases lying between them. Germline loops: CDR1 SGDLS, CDR2 YYNGEE. CDR3 DNA sequence: TGTGCCAGCAGCGTAGACGACTCCAAGCGGAATGAGCAGTTCTTC. Translating it yields CASSVDDSKRNEQFF.

The rearrangement links TRBV5-4 to TRBJ1-6, with 8 bases identical to TRBD1. The germline V gene has CDR1 SGHNT and CDR2 YYREEE (reference sequence). V lost 5 bases to trimming and J lost 7 bases; unmatched junction nucleotides: 8. The CDR3 has 15 amino acids. CDR3: CASRSGQGQNSPLHF. DNA of the CDR3: TGTGCCAGCAGATCCGGACAGGGACAGAATTCACCCCTCCACTTT.

The V and J genes are TRBV3-1 (or the pseudogene TRBV3-2) and TRBJ2-7; D is perhaps TRBD2 (6 bases). This CDR3 is built from 15 residues. Germline-derived CDR1 and CDR2 are LGHDT and YNNKEL (reference sequence). Trimming stripped 1 base from V and 4 bases from J, with 14 bases between. The CDR3 coding sequence is TGTGCCAGCAGCCAAGGGTCCGGGACTCCTTACGAGCAGTACTTC. As protein: CASSQGSGTPYEQYF.

V and J are TRBV4-1 and TRBJ2-5; no reliable D call. The CDR3 has 15 amino acids. The germline V gene has CDR1 MGHRA and CDR2 YSYEKL. V was trimmed by 0 bases and J by 7 bases, leaving 15 bases between them. CDR3 DNA: TGCGCCAGCAGCCAAGATCGAGTGGGCTCCTGGACCCAGTACTTC. This encodes CASSQDRVGSWTQYF.

This chain joins TRBV23-1 and TRBJ1-5; maybe TRBD1 (6 bases). TRBV23-1 is marked as an open reading frame, function uncertain. The CDR3 is made up of 19 amino acids. V dropped 0 bases and J dropped 1 base, with 19 bases sitting between them. CDR3 loop: CASSQSKTGTQNSNQPQHF. DNA of the CDR3: TGCGCCAGCAGTCAATCAAAAACCGGGACACAAAACAGCAATCAGCCCCAGCATTTT.

The chain recombines TRBV5-6 with TRBJ2-3; no firm D call. Trimming took 0 bases from V and 6 from J, leaving 5 bases between them. CDR1 and CDR2 from the germline V gene are SGHDT and YYEEEE. The CDR3 is 12 amino acids. CDR3 protein: CASSLALDTQYF. The CDR3 bases are TGTGCCAGCAGCTTGGCCCTGGATACGCAGTATTTT.